This T cell receptor beta chain stems from a study of CD8 T cells in Susac syndrome. Notes on the study in general: The study recognized that the number of individuals in its TCR sequencing and HLA analysis was relatively small. About 5 Susac-specific public clones appeared in CD8+ TEMRA repertoires, and sixteen in total CD8+ repertoires.

CDR1 and CDR2 from the germline V gene are SGHVS and FNYEAQ. This CDR3 has 13 amino acids. V lost 3 bases to trimming and J lost 5 bases, with 10 bases between them. RNA, at about 0.5 to 1 ug, was reverse transcribed with random hexamers. Across 54 Vbeta and 13 Jbeta, TCR beta CDR3 was amplified with immunoSEQ multiplex PCR. From the immunoSEQ multiplex PCR reads, TCRdb called clonotypes with MiXCR, one entry per CDR3 protein. The sample lists roughly 190,000 distinct CDR3 sequences, about 95% occurring once. FACS enriched CD8+ TEMRA cells, while bulk CD8+ and CD4+ were negatively isolated. With respect to this clonotype: Its target is unknown.

The chain is built from TRBV7-6 and TRBJ1-1, with unresolved D. Sequenced sample: CD8+ T cells from PBMCs. This receptor was taken from a human donor with Susac syndrome. The CDR3 here is CASSFFLTTEAFF. The CDR3 DNA is TGTGCCAGCAGCTTTTTCCTCACTACTGAAGCTTTCTTT.